These 21 T cell receptor beta chains were sequenced from one sample in a study of T cell responses to AZD1222 COVID-19 vaccine. Generated by immunoSEQ multiplex PCR, the TCRdb table keeps only in-frame clones and is missing some. The sample shows 75,000 to 90,000 clones, about nine tenths of them seen only once. Material: peripheral blood, obtained on day 0 of AZD1222 vaccination. The receptors shown here come from an adult in good health.

The V gene is TRBV7-2, the J gene TRBJ2-6; no reliable D call. Germline V gene lookup returns CDR1 SGHTA and CDR2 FQGNSA. Trimming removed 3 bases from V and 1 base from J, with 4 bases in between. CDR3 size: 14 residues. The CDR3 protein is CASSFGSGANVLTF. CDR3 bases: TGTGCCAGCAGCTTCGGTTCTGGGGCCAACGTCCTGACTTTC.

The rearrangement links TRBV6-6 to TRBJ2-7; a weak D match, TRBD2 (6 bases). The CDR3 covers 13 residues. Trimming left V 7 bases short and J 2 bases short, with 12 bases between. Germline V gene lookup returns CDR1 MNHNY and CDR2 SVGAGI (reference sequence). CDR3 DNA: TGTGCCAGCAATTCCGGGGGACCCTACGAGCAGTACTTC. Amino acid sequence: CASNSGGPYEQYF.

This chain joins TRBV5-8 and TRBJ1-5; D remains ambiguous. Between the trimmed V and J ends, which lost 1 base and 4 bases, there was a span of 9 bases. CDR1 and CDR2 from the germline V gene are SGHTS and YDEGEE. The CDR3 loop spans 14 amino acids. The CDR3 DNA sequence: TGTGCCAGCAGCTTGAGCGGCCAAAATCAGCCCCAGCATTTT. Translated, it gives CASSLSGQNQPQHF. The complete variable domain, with remaining parts taken from reference TRBV5-8 and TRBJ1-5, reads EAGVTQSPTHLIKTRGQQATLRCSPISGHTSVYWYQQALGLGLQFLLWYDEGEERNRGNFPPRFSGRQFPNYSSELNVNALELEDSALYLCASSLSGQNQPQHFGDGTRLSIL.

This chain uses TRBV6-5 with TRBJ2-1, with 8 nucleotides matching TRBD2. From germline, CDR1 is MNHEY and CDR2 SVGAGI. This CDR3 has 13 residues. V was clipped by 2 bases and J by 12 bases; unmatched bases: 6. The CDR3 sequence is CASSYVSGGVQFF. In DNA form, the CDR3 reads TGTGCCAGCAGTTACGTCTCCGGGGGGGTGCAGTTCTTC.

This rearrangement joins TRBV19 to TRBJ1-2; 7 nucleotides agree with TRBD1. Looked up from germline, CDR1 is LNHDA and CDR2 is SQIVND (reference sequence). The CDR3 is 15 residues long. With V trimmed by 2 bases and J by 0 bases, 3 bases remained unmatched. The CDR3 nucleotides read TGTGCCAGTAGTATAAGGACAGGAGCTAACTATGGCTACACCTTC. As protein: CASSIRTGANYGYTF.

This chain uses TRBV7-9 with TRBJ2-3; D unclear. The CDR3 runs to 15 residues. V was clipped by 4 bases and J by 4 bases, with 15 bases between them. Germline lookup yields CDR1 SEHNR and CDR2 FQNEAQ (reference sequence). The chain's CDR3 is CASSSQTRTADTQYF. For the CDR3, the DNA is TGTGCCAGCAGCTCACAGACCCGGACCGCAGATACGCAGTATTTT.

The chain couples TRBV12-3 or TRBV12-4 to TRBJ2-6; D unclear. Trimming took off 8 bases at V and 2 bases at J, with 7 bases between the two ends. This CDR3 has 13 residues. The CDR3 here is CASGEPGANVLTF. The CDR3, as DNA: TGTGCCAGCGGGGAACCTGGGGCCAACGTCCTGACTTTC.

This sequence joins TRBV7-2 and TRBJ2-7; D gene uncertain. Looked up from germline, CDR1 is SGHTA and CDR2 is FQGNSA. CDR3 length equals 13 residues. Between the trimmed V and J ends, which lost 5 bases and 2 bases, there was a span of 10 bases. This chain's CDR3 is CASSTFTAYEQYF. CDR3 in DNA: TGTGCCAGCAGCACCTTTACCGCCTACGAGCAGTACTTC. Full variable domain (outside the CDR3, taken from reference TRBV7-2 and TRBJ2-7): GAGVSQSPSNKVTEKGKDVELRCDPISGHTALYWYRQSLGQGLEFLIYFQGNSAPDKSGLPSDRFSAERTGGSVSTLTIQRTQQEDSAVYLCASSTFTAYEQYFGPGTRLTVT.

This chain uses TRBV7-3 with TRBJ2-1; 15 bases line up with TRBD2. V gave up 2 bases and J gave up 0 bases; unmatched junction bases: 5. This CDR3 has 19 residues. CDR1 is SGHTA, CDR2 FQGTGA, per germline. DNA of the CDR3: TGTGCCAGCAGCTTATATGGGGGACTAGCGGGAGGCTCCTACAATGAGCAGTTCTTC. Encoded protein: CASSLYGGLAGGSYNEQFF.

This clone appeared once. CDR3 in amino acids: CASSPHGLSYNEQFF. CDR3 DNA sequence: TGTGCCAGCAGCCCTCATGGACTGTCCTACAATGAGCAGTTCTTC. The J gene is TRBJ2-1, the V gene TRBV14; D might be TRBD2 (5 bases). The CDR3 sequence is 15 residues long. Trimming took 4 bases from V and 1 from J, leaving 11 bases between them. Germline V CDR1 and CDR2: SGHDN, FVKESK.

The chain recombines TRBV11-3 with TRBJ2-3; a possible D gene is TRBD2 (6 bases). V lost 5 bases, J lost 6 bases, and 15 bases lay in between. This CDR3 is 14 amino acids long. Germline V gives CDR1 SGHNT, CDR2 YENEEA. The CDR3 spells CASSPGLPADTQYF. The DNA of the CDR3 is TGTGCCAGCAGCCCGGGACTCCCTGCGGATACGCAGTATTTT. Filled out from reference TRBV11-3 and TRBJ2-3, the complete variable domain reads EAGVVQSPRYKIIEKKQPVAFWCNPISGHNTLYWYLQNLGQGPELLIRYENEEAVDDSQLPKDRFSAERLKGVDSTLKIQPAELGDSAVYLCASSPGLPADTQYFGPGTRLTVL.

This clone was recorded once. The chain combines TRBV9 with TRBJ2-1, with D perhaps TRBD2 (6 bases). CDR1 SGDLS and CDR2 YYNGEE come from the germline V gene. The CDR3 length is 18 residues. The V and J ends lost 0 bases and 0 bases respectively, with 16 bases between them. DNA of the CDR3: TGTGCCAGCAGCGTAGTAGTCCATAGCGGTAGCTCCTACAATGAGCAGTTCTTC. Translated: CASSVVVHSGSSYNEQFF.

The sample holds one count of this clone. J is TRBJ1-2 and V is TRBV5-6; D unclear. V dropped 0 bases and J dropped 6 bases, with 21 bases sitting between them. The length of the CDR3 is 17 residues. Germline V CDR1 and CDR2: SGHDT, YYEEEE. The CDR3 protein is CASSLDGPLGVGHGYTF. The CDR3, as DNA: TGTGCCAGCAGCTTGGATGGACCCCTCGGAGTGGGCCATGGCTACACCTTC.

V gene TRBV14 combines with J gene TRBJ1-2; 8 bases are shared with TRBD1. CDR1 is SGHDN, CDR2 FVKESK, per germline. This CDR3 spans 15 amino acids. V was pared by 3 bases and J by 8 bases, with 11 bases of the junction left unmatched. CDR3 in DNA: TGTGCCAGCAGCCATCCCAGGGGGCTCTTAGAGGGCTACACCTTC. Residues: CASSHPRGLLEGYTF.

This chain links TRBV7-2 with TRBJ2-3; 7 nucleotides match TRBD1. The V gene's germline CDR1 is SGHTA and CDR2 FQGNSA. J gave up 3 bases and V 5 bases, and 5 bases lay outside the gene matches. CDR3 size: 14 residues. CDR3 in amino acids: CASSQGEITDTQYF. CDR3 in DNA: TGTGCCAGCAGCCAGGGGGAGATTACAGATACGCAGTATTTT.

The chain recombines TRBV18 with TRBJ1-1; 7 nucleotides align to TRBD1. The CDR3 is 12 residues long. Trimming at V came to 6 bases and at J to 5 bases, leaving 3 bases not matched to a gene. Per germline, CDR1 KGHSH and CDR2 LQKENI. The CDR3 nucleotides are TGTGCCAGCTCGACAGGGAATACTGAAGCTTTCTTT. Translation: CASSTGNTEAFF.

The chain carries TRBV27 and TRBJ2-3, with 7 bases matching TRBD1. CDR3 length: 15 residues. The germline V gene has CDR1 MNHEY and CDR2 SMNVEV (reference sequence). Trimming removed 5 bases from V and 0 bases from J; junction bases left unmatched: 5. CDR3 DNA sequence: TGTGCCAGCAGTATGGGACAGCTTAGCACAGATACGCAGTATTTT. Protein product: CASSMGQLSTDTQYF.

The CDR3 protein is CASRRGTSYEQYF. The DNA for the CDR3 is TGTGCCAGCAGACGCGGGACCTCCTACGAGCAGTACTTC. The chain joins TRBV6-5 to TRBJ2-7; weak D call: TRBD2 (6 bases). CDR3 size: 13 residues. V dropped 6 bases and J dropped 0 bases, with 9 bases sitting between them. Germline values: CDR1 MNHEY, CDR2 SVGAGI.

The rearrangement joins TRBV5-1 to TRBJ1-2, with D tentatively TRBD1 (5 bases). The CDR3 runs to 14 residues. Per germline, CDR1 SGHRS and CDR2 YFSETQ. V lost 3 bases, J lost 0 bases, and 9 bases lay in between. The CDR3 nucleotides are TGCGCCAGCAGCTGGGACGGTGCTAACTATGGCTACACCTTC. This codes for CASSWDGANYGYTF.

This clone was recorded once. The chain combines TRBV21-1 with TRBJ1-2. TRBV21-1 is an annotated pseudogene. This CDR3 has 15 amino acids. This CDR3 reads CASSRTRTANYGYTF. The DNA of the CDR3 is TGTGCCAGCAGCAGGACTAGGACAGCTAACTATGGCTACACCTTC.

The genes are TRBV20-1 and TRBJ2-7, with D unclear. The CDR3 totals 11 residues. V was trimmed by 5 bases and J by 1 base, leaving 6 bases between them. CDR1 is DFQATT, CDR2 SNEGSKA, per germline (reference sequence). This CDR3 is CSARVSYEQYF. In DNA, the CDR3 is TGCAGTGCTCGCGTGTCCTACGAGCAGTACTTC.